This T cell receptor (beta chain) was captured in a study of blood T cell repertoires in COVID-19. In germline, CDR1 is MNHEY, CDR2 SVGAGI. The V segment lost 0 bases and the J segment 4 bases; nucleotides outside the gene matches: 4. This CDR3 has 15 amino acids. Authors' processing steps: Estimation of nucleated cell counts relied on the amplification of reference gene primers. Using immunoSEQ multiplex PCR, the repertoire was profiled, and TCRdb retains in-frame clones only, with some absent. The V and J calls and the clone size are those of that table, but D and trimming were determined from the DNA. Of around 170,000 clones in the sample, roughly 84% were seen once.

The sequenced material came from peripheral blood. The genes are TRBV6-5 and TRBJ1-1; 8 nucleotides line up with TRBD1. This receptor was identified in a man aged 45-65 years with active or convalescent COVID-19. CDR3: CASSYSQGGGTEAFF. The CDR3 nucleotides read TGTGCCAGCAGTTACTCACAGGGGGGGGGCACTGAAGCTTTCTTT.